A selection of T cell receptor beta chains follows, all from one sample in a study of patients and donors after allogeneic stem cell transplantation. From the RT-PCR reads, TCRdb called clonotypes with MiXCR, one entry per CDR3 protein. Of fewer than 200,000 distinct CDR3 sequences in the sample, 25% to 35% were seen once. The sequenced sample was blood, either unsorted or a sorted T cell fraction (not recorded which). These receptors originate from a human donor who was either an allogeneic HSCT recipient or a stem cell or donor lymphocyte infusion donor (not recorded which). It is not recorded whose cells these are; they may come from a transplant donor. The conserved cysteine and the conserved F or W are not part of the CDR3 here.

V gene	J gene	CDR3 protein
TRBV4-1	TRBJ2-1	ASSGLTAYNEQF
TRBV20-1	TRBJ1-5	SARAGSRNQPQH
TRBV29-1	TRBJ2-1	SAGTGDNEQF
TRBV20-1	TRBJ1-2	SARGVANYGYT
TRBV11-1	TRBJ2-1	ASSLLLAGGYEQF
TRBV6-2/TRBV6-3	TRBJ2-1	ASSQDRHNEQF
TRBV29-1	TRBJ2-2	SVEAVNTGELF
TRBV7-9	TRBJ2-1	ASIGGSEQF
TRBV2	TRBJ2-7	AGSEAGTAAYEQY
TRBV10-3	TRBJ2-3	AISDVGTSGRYTQY
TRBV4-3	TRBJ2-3	ASSRAGGPVDTQY
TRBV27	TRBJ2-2	ASSLWPGELF
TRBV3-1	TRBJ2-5	ASSGTSWKETQY
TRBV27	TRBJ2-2	ASSYGGKGELF
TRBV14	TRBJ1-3	ASSQDVNRISGNTIY
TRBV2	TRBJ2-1	ASRGTSTYEQF
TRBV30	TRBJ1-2	AWSGSTDYT
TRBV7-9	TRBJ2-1	ASSLHEQF
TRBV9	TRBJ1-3	ASSVDKSSGNTIY
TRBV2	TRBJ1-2	ASRRYDSRVNYGYT
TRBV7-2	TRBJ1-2	ASSLGLVDYGYT
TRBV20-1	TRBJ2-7	SAAGNYEQY
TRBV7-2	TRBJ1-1	ASSEQANTEAF
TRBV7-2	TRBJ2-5	ASSANGRLETQY
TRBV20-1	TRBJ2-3	SARDLAGYGDTQY
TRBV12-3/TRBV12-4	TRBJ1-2	ASSFLTLAGYT
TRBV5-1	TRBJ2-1	ASSLVGAGIYNEQF
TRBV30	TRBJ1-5	AWSRRYGNQPQH
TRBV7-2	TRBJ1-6	ASSLGDRGPSYNSPLH
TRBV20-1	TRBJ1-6	SARFAGSSYNSPLH
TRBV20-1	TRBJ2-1	SASAASGYYNEQF
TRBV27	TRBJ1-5	ASSFTYDNQPQH
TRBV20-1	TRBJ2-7	SARVGHIYEQY
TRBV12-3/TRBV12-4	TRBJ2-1	ASSIGSYNEQF
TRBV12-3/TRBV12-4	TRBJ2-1	ASSLGEGDNEQF
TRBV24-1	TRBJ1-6	ATSDSRSNSPLH
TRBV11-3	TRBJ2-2	ASSLEWTSGNTGELF
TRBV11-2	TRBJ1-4	ASSPTFANEKLF
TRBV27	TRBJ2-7	ASSFGTATYEQY
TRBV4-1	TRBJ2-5	ASSQEQGLGAQY
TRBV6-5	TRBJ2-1	ASSYIGGPLYNEQF
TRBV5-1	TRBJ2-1	ASSLGREGYNEQF
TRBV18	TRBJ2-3	ASSLAAGTDTQY
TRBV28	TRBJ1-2	ASSTPGSNYGYT
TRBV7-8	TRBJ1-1	ASSARTGGLHEAF
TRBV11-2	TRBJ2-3	ASSLGARTDTQY
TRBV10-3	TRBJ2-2	AISKTGGSNTGELF
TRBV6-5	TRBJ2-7	ASRRLAGGNEQY
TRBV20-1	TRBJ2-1	KGVRFDLNEQF
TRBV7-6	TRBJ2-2	ASSTGGNTGELF
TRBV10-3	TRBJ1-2	AISEKGTNYGYT
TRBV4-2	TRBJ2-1	ASSQGGLTLLNEQF
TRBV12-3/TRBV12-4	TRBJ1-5	ASSLNQFNQPQH
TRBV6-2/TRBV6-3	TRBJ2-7	ASSYNPGTGGYEQY
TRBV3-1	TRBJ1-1	ASSRLQGDTEAF
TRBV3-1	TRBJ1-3	ASSHIDMRDTIY
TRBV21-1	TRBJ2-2	ASLTGVGTGELF
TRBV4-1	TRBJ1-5	ASSQIGGLEPQH
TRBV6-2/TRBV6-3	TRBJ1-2	ASSASDRVYT